Listed here are 11 T cell receptor beta chains from one sample, sequenced in a study of shared clonotypes between healthy human individuals. Generated by immunoSEQ multiplex PCR, the TCRdb table keeps only in-frame clones and is missing some. The table lists 2 million to 2.5 million clones, more than 85% of them singletons. Material: naive CD4+ T cells from PBMCs. Subset denoted: CD45RA+ positively selected. These receptors all stem from a man aged 18-30 years in good health. Some clones in this sample may be carry-over from other donors' samples.

This clone was observed a single time. The genes are TRBV9 and TRBJ2-3; maybe TRBD2 (6 bases). The germline V gene encodes CDR1 SGDLS and CDR2 YYNGEE. V was cut by 4 bases and J by 2 bases, with 20 bases left in between. The CDR3 has 17 amino acids. CDR3 sequence: CASSPYGGVDLTDTQYF. CDR3 DNA sequence: TGTGCCAGCAGCCCTTACGGGGGAGTAGACCTCACAGATACGCAGTATTTT.

V gene TRBV10-3 combines with J gene TRBJ2-5, with a possible D match to TRBD1 (5 bases). The ends were cut back, 6 bases at V and 3 bases at J, with 8 bases in the middle. The germline CDR1 and CDR2 sequences are ENHRY and SYGVKD. The CDR3 covers 12 residues. The CDR3 nucleotides are TGTGCCATCAGCCAGGGAAAAGAGACCCAGTACTTC. Protein: CAISQGKETQYF.

CDR3 DNA: TGCGCCAGCAGCTTGGTTAAGGGGGAGCAGTACTTC. It encodes CASSLVKGEQYF. V usage is TRBV5-1 and J usage is TRBJ2-7, with D possibly TRBD1 on 5 matching bases. The V end lost 0 bases, the J end lost 7 bases, and 8 bases lay between the germline ends. Germline CDR1 is SGHRS and CDR2 is YFSETQ. The CDR3 sequence is 12 residues long.

CDR3 sequence reads: CASSQALSGTSGYNEQFF. The CDR3 nucleotides read TGTGCCAGCAGCCAAGCGCTTTCTGGGACTAGCGGCTACAATGAGCAGTTCTTC. V is TRBV4-2 and J is TRBJ2-1, with 11 bases fitting TRBD2. The germline gives CDR1 LGHNA, CDR2 YNFKEQ. V was clipped by 1 base and J by 3 bases; unmatched bases: 8. The CDR3 is 18 amino acids.

The rearrangement joins TRBV5-4 to TRBJ1-1; 8 bases match TRBD1. The trim removed 5 bases at V and 4 bases at J, leaving 16 bases unmatched. Looked up from germline, CDR1 is SGHNT and CDR2 is YYREEE (reference sequence). The CDR3 spans 17 residues. CDR3: CASRSSGQGLGGTEAFF. CDR3 bases: TGTGCCAGCAGGTCCAGCGGACAGGGACTTGGGGGCACTGAAGCTTTCTTT.

The rearrangement uses TRBV29-1 and TRBJ1-2; TRBD1 might be the D (6 bases). CDR3 length: 12 residues. Germline lookup yields CDR1 SQVTM and CDR2 ANQGSEA. Trimming took 2 bases from V and 4 from J, leaving 8 bases between them. CDR3 coding DNA: TGCAGCGTTGAATGGGGGGCCTATGGCTACACCTTC. It translates to CSVEWGAYGYTF.

The count of this clone is one. This chain joins TRBV6-1 and TRBJ2-7; TRBD2 aligns across 11 bases. CDR1 MNHNS and CDR2 SASEGT come from the germline V gene. CDR3 size: 15 residues. Trimming took 4 bases from V and 6 from J; bases not matched to a gene: 8. The CDR3 region is CASSAWGSGRGEQYF. Here the CDR3 DNA reads TGTGCCAGCAGTGCTTGGGGTAGCGGGAGGGGCGAGCAGTACTTC.

The V and J genes are TRBV28 and TRBJ1-1; 7 positions match TRBD1. Germline CDR1 is MDHEN and CDR2 is SYDVKM. The CDR3 covers 16 residues. Trimming cost V 4 bases and J 0 bases; bases outside gene matches: 8. The CDR3 coding sequence is TGTGCCAGCAGTTCTCCATCCAGGGGGTTGAACACTGAAGCTTTCTTT. Residues: CASSSPSRGLNTEAFF. The full variable domain, rest sourced from reference TRBV28 and TRBJ1-1, is DVKVTQSSRYLVKRTGEKVFLECVQDMDHENMFWYRQDPGLGLRLIYFSYDVKMKEKGDIPEGYSVSREKKERFSLILESASTNQTSMYLCASSSPSRGLNTEAFFGQGTRLTVV.

The V call is TRBV5-1, the J call TRBJ1-5; no clear D gene. The length of the CDR3 is 13 residues. The V and J ends lost 2 bases and 3 bases respectively, with 6 bases between them. CDR1 and CDR2 (germline): SGHRS, YFSETQ. In DNA form, the CDR3 reads TGCGCCAGCAGCTTTAGTGTCAATCAGCCCCAGCATTTT. Translation gives CASSFSVNQPQHF.

The rearrangement joins TRBV9 to TRBJ1-1, with 8 bases fitting TRBD1. The trim removed 4 bases at V and 4 bases at J, leaving 12 bases unmatched. This CDR3 is 16 amino acids long. Germline-derived CDR1 and CDR2 are SGDLS and YYNGEE. As DNA, the CDR3 is TGTGCCAGCAGCAGAAGTCCGACAGGGGCAGGCACTGAAGCTTTCTTT. Translating it yields CASSRSPTGAGTEAFF.

With regard to this clone: Distinct nucleotide sequences in the sample also encode this CDR3. The chain has TRBV5-1 and TRBJ1-4, with D possibly matching TRBD1 (5 bases). Germline V gene lookup returns CDR1 SGHRS and CDR2 YFSETQ. V lost 3 bases and J lost 4, with 10 bases in between. The length of the CDR3 is 14 residues. The DNA of the CDR3 is TGCGCCAGCAGCTCTGACAGATATAATGAAAAACTGTTTTTT. Translated: CASSSDRYNEKLFF.